Below, 20 T cell receptor beta chains from the same sample are listed, as sequenced in a study of spatial heterogeneity in lung cancer (dated 2019 in TCRdb). General study outcomes and caveats: The number of expanded intratumoral alpha and beta TCRs correlated with the tumor nonsynonymous mutation count.

The time point label here, explained by the study, means: sample taken at primary tumor resection. These receptors' targets are unknown. Library creation used 5' RACE. TCRdb records NextSeq 500 as the sequencer. Clones were called with MiXCR by TCRdb after fastp trimmed the public reads at Q25, and only in-frame beta chains were retained. Each CDR3 protein appears once, grouped with its most common genes and DNA. A total of more than 300 distinct CDR3 sequences appear in this sample, 20% to 25% of them only once. The top ten constitute about 46% of the sample. The sample in question was lung tumor tissue, obtained at surgery. These receptors originate from a male donor with early-stage non-small cell lung cancer.

This clonotype appeared a few times. This beta chain appears as a stray read in a library generated for alpha chains; its size is not informative. The chain couples TRBV20-1 to TRBJ2-3; D perhaps matches TRBD1 (5 bases). The V end was cut by 0 bases, the J end by 2 bases, with 12 bases between. Germline CDR1 is DFQATT and CDR2 is SNEGSKA (reference sequence). The CDR3 consists of 15 residues. The CDR3 DNA reads as TGCAGTGCTAGAGATTGGGGCGGTTCCACAGATACGCAGTATTTT. Translation gives CSARDWGGSTDTQYF.

As regards this clonotype: In a library made to pick up alpha chains, this beta chain is a stray read with a size that means little. The rearrangement links TRBV20-1 to TRBJ2-5; D remains ambiguous. The CDR3 loop spans 14 amino acids. Germline V lookup: CDR1 DFQATT, CDR2 SNEGSKA (reference sequence). V shed 5 bases and J shed 2 bases, with 15 bases lying between them. CDR3 nucleotides: TGCAGTGCTGGTGGACGGTGGTCACAAGAGACCCAGTACTTC. It yields the protein CSAGGRWSQETQYF.

This clonotype was observed a few times. This beta chain came through as a stray read in a library set up for alpha chains, and its size says little. V and J are TRBV7-2 and TRBJ2-5; 7 bases agree with TRBD1. J gave up 6 bases and V 6 bases, and 13 bases lay outside the gene matches. The CDR3 loop spans 15 amino acids. Germline CDR1 reads SGHTA; CDR2 reads FQGNSA. CDR3 protein: CASSRSRTGPQTQYF. The CDR3 coding sequence is TGTGCCAGCAGTCGAAGCCGGACAGGCCCGCAGACCCAGTACTTC.

This clonotype was seen a handful of times. This beta chain was picked up by a library intended for alpha chains and is off target, so its count carries little meaning. V and J are TRBV11-2 and TRBJ1-3, with D uncertain. The CDR3 covers 13 residues. CDR1 and CDR2 from the germline V gene are SGHAT and FQNNGV. V was shortened by 2 bases and J by 9 bases, with 11 bases between the two germline ends. CDR3 residues: CASSLFDSGTIYF. As DNA, the CDR3 is TGTGCCAGCAGCTTATTTGATTCTGGCACCATATATTTT.

The sample holds a few counts of this clonotype. This beta chain came through as a stray read in a library set up for alpha chains, and its size says little. The V call is TRBV5-4, the J call TRBJ2-1; weak D call: TRBD2 (6 bases). The V end was cut by 0 bases, the J end by 4 bases, with 11 bases between. Germline CDR1 reads SGHNT; CDR2 reads YYREEE (reference sequence). The CDR3 is 15 amino acids. The CDR3: CASSLEGTYYNEQFF. The CDR3 coding sequence is TGTGCCAGCAGCTTGGAGGGGACTTATTACAATGAGCAGTTCTTC.

On this clonotype: The library was built for alpha chains, so this beta chain is an off-target read and its size means little. This chain uses TRBV7-2 with TRBJ2-2; D not certain. The V end lost 6 bases, the J end lost 9 bases, and 14 bases lay between the germline ends. This CDR3 spans 13 amino acids. Germline CDR1 and CDR2: SGHTA and FQGNSA. The CDR3 DNA follows: TGTGCCAGCAGGAGTGAACCCCCTCGGGAGCTGTTTTTT. This encodes CASRSEPPRELFF.

A note on this clonotype: Since the library was made to target alpha chains, this beta chain is a stray read and its abundance is not meaningful. This sequence joins TRBV10-3 and TRBJ1-5; the D gene is possibly TRBD1 (5 bases). The germline V gene encodes CDR1 ENHRY and CDR2 SYGVKD. The CDR3 contains 13 residues. V was shortened by 4 bases and J by 4 bases, with 8 bases between the two germline ends. CDR3 DNA sequence: TGTGCCATCAGTGCGGAGGGGAATCAGCCCCAGCATTTT. Its translation is CAISAEGNQPQHF.

About this clonotype: Since the library was made to target alpha chains, this beta chain is a stray read and its abundance is not meaningful. This chain uses TRBV29-1 with TRBJ2-1; D unresolved. The CDR3 has 11 residues. The germline V gene encodes CDR1 SQVTM and CDR2 ANQGSEA. Trimming shortened V by 6 bases and J by 6 bases, and 9 bases separated the two germline ends. The CDR3, as DNA: TGCAGCGTATCACGCCTCAATGAGCAGTTCTTC. Translating it yields CSVSRLNEQFF.

This clonotype was observed a handful of times. With the library built for alpha chains, this beta chain is off target and its frequency is not meaningful. The chain combines TRBV9 with TRBJ1-1; D is unclear. Germline-derived CDR1 and CDR2 are SGDLS and YYNGEE. V was trimmed by 0 bases and J by 6 bases, leaving 18 bases between them. The CDR3 sequence is 16 residues long. The DNA for the CDR3 is TGTGCCAGCAGCGTAGATGGAGGGTTGGGGTCGGCTGAAGCTTTCTTT. Translation: CASSVDGGLGSAEAFF.

This clonotype was seen a few times. The size of this beta chain means little, since it is a stray read in a library made for alpha chains. The genes are TRBV4-2 and TRBJ2-7; D is unclear. There are 11 residues in the CDR3. V dropped 5 bases and J dropped 2 bases, with 4 bases sitting between them. CDR1 is LGHNA, CDR2 YNFKEQ, per germline. The CDR3 region has the DNA TGTGCCAGCAGCTCCCCCTACGAGCAGTACTTC. Amino acids: CASSSPYEQYF.

Worth noting for this clonotype: With the library built for alpha chains, this beta chain is off target and its frequency is not meaningful. The chain uses TRBV20-1 and TRBJ2-1; a weak D match, TRBD2 (5 bases). Germline CDR1 is DFQATT and CDR2 is SNEGSKA (reference sequence). This CDR3 is built from 19 residues. With 1 base removed from V and 5 bases from J, the gap between germline ends came to 27 bases. The CDR3 DNA reads as TGCAGTGCTAGAGTATCTTACCTAGCAGGTATTATTGGGGACAATGAGCAGTTCTTC. It codes for CSARVSYLAGIIGDNEQFF.

About this clonotype itself: In a library made to pick up alpha chains, this beta chain is a stray read with a size that means little. The rearrangement uses TRBV6-6 and TRBJ2-3, with TRBD1 matching 7 bases. Losses at the gene ends were 6 bases for V and 1 base for J; bases not matched to a gene: 7. The CDR3 totals 15 residues. CDR1 MNHNY and CDR2 SVGAGI come from the germline V gene (reference sequence). The CDR3 DNA is TGTGCCAGCAGGGAGCCGGGACAGCGCACAGATACGCAGTATTTT. This gives the protein CASREPGQRTDTQYF.

Concerning this clonotype: For a library built for alpha chains, this beta chain is a stray read; little rests on its size. V is TRBV29-1 and J is TRBJ2-1; 7 positions match TRBD2. This CDR3 region has 17 residues. V lost 6 bases and J lost 4; bases outside the gene matches: 18. In germline, CDR1 is SQVTM, CDR2 ANQGSEA. CDR3 residues: CSVTPSGGPVGYNEQFF. The CDR3 DNA reads TGCAGCGTAACCCCGTCGGGAGGCCCAGTCGGATACAATGAGCAGTTCTTC.

As concerns this clonotype: This beta chain turned up in a library designed for alpha chains; as an off-target read, its abundance says little. The V and J genes are TRBV6-6 and TRBJ1-4; D perhaps matches TRBD1 (6 bases). This CDR3 has 14 residues. Trimming pared 6 bases from V and 5 bases from J, leaving 13 bases between. Looked up from germline, CDR1 is MNHNY and CDR2 is SVGAGI (reference sequence). As DNA, the CDR3 is TGTGCCAGCAGCCACCTGGACAGCAATGAAAAACTGTTTTTT. It specifies CASSHLDSNEKLFF.

Comment on this clonotype: The size of this beta chain means little, since it is a stray read in a library made for alpha chains. This sequence joins TRBV3-1 and TRBJ2-7, with D possibly TRBD2 on 6 matching bases. V was pared by 6 bases and J by 7 bases, with 19 bases between. The CDR3 length is 14 residues. CDR1 and CDR2 from the germline V gene are LGHDT and YNNKEL (reference sequence). CDR3 DNA sequence: TGTGCCAGCAGGGAGGGCGGGACGACTGAAGAGCAGTACTTC. Protein sequence: CASREGGTTEEQYF.

As concerns this clonotype: Being off target in a library aimed at alpha chains, this beta chain has a size of little meaning. The gene calls are TRBV6-1 and TRBJ1-2; D gene unclear. Trimming removed 4 bases from V and 4 bases from J, with 22 bases in between. Germline V gene data show CDR1 as MNHNS and CDR2 as SASEGT. The CDR3 has 17 residues. CDR3 sequence reads: CASSVLKALSWSYGYTF. CDR3 bases: TGTGCCAGCAGTGTTCTAAAGGCCCTTTCTTGGAGCTATGGCTACACCTTC.

A remark on this clonotype: This beta chain represents an off-target read in a library built for alpha chains; its size is of limited meaning. The chain has TRBV5-6 and TRBJ2-2, with D possibly matching TRBD1 (5 bases). Deletions cut 2 bases from V and 9 bases from J, with 17 bases between. In germline, CDR1 is SGHDT, CDR2 YYEEEE. The CDR3 runs 15 residues. The CDR3 region has the DNA TGTGCCAGCAGCTTACTAAGGGGCCGAACCCGGGAGCTGTTTTTT. Translation: CASSLLRGRTRELFF. Filled out from reference TRBV5-6 and TRBJ2-2, the complete variable domain reads DAGVTQSPTHLIKTRGQQVTLRCSPKSGHDTVSWYQQALGQGPQFIFQYYEEEERQRGNFPDRFSGHQFPNYSSELNVNALLLGDSALYLCASSLLRGRTRELFFGEGSRLTVL.

With respect to this clonotype: This beta chain appears as a stray read in a library generated for alpha chains; its size is not informative. This chain uses TRBV29-1 with TRBJ2-2; 8 bases align to TRBD2. Trimming removed 6 bases from V and 2 bases from J; junction bases left unmatched: 5. CDR1 and CDR2 from the germline V gene are SQVTM and ANQGSEA. The CDR3 runs to 14 residues. In DNA form, the CDR3 reads TGCAGCGTCCAAACTAGCGGTAACACCGGGGAGCTGTTTTTT. Protein product: CSVQTSGNTGELFF.

As regards this clonotype: The library was designed around alpha chains, so this beta chain is a stray read whose abundance carries little weight. The chain couples TRBV27 to TRBJ1-1; D not certain. The V gene lost 4 bases and the J gene lost 7 bases, with 13 bases spanning the gap. The CDR3 sequence is 13 residues long. CDR1 and CDR2 (germline): MNHEY, SMNVEV (reference sequence). The CDR3 is CASSSTAAGEAFF. In DNA form, the CDR3 reads TGTGCCAGCAGTTCAACGGCCGCAGGTGAAGCTTTCTTT.

This clonotype was seen a few times. Since it is a stray read in a library aimed at alpha chains, this beta chain has a size that is not meaningful. This chain connects TRBV12-3 or TRBV12-4 to TRBJ2-2, with D perhaps matching TRBD1 or TRBD2 (5 bases each). V was clipped by 10 bases and J by 0 bases, with 12 bases between them. This CDR3 has 14 amino acids. CDR3 in DNA: TGTGCCACCTCCGGGACGGCGAACACCGGGGAGCTGTTTTTT. It codes for CATSGTANTGELFF.